These T cell receptor beta chains were read from a single sample in a study of early T cells in non-severe SARS-CoV-2 infection. TCRdb redid the calling of the 5' RACE reads with MiXCR, one entry per CDR3 protein. This sample has 85,000 to 95,000 distinct CDR3 sequences, with around 16% found just once. The material sequenced was whole blood, taken at baseline. Receptor source: an adult who was a healthcare worker with PCR-confirmed SARS-CoV-2 infection or an uninfected control (not recorded which). The CDR3 runs from the conserved cysteine through the conserved F or W. D genes are given only for firm matches. Expanded clones get a size class; other rows say once, few or many, or leave the size out.

clone_size | d_call | j_call | v_call | cdr3_nt | cdr3_aa
few | TRBD1 | TRBJ1-1 | TRBV5-8 | TGTGCCAGCAGCTGGACAGGGATGAACACTGAAGCTTTCTTT | CASSWTGMNTEAFF
many | - | TRBJ2-1 | TRBV20-1 | TGCAGTGCCGATCTACCGTCGGGGGAGCAGTTCTTC | CSADLPSGEQFF
few | - | TRBJ1-5 | TRBV11-2 | TGTGCCAGCAGCCCCGCCGTCGGGGGTTCGGGCAATCAGCCCCAGCATTTT | CASSPAVGGSGNQPQHF
- | TRBD1 | TRBJ2-7 | TRBV7-9 | TGTGCCAGCAGCTCCCGGACAGGGATCTACGAGCAGTACTTC | CASSSRTGIYEQYF
- | - | TRBJ2-5 | TRBV6-5 | TGTGCCAGCTGGGGTTTTAGTCCTCAAGAGACCCAGTACTTC | CASWGFSPQETQYF
few | TRBD2 | TRBJ2-7 | TRBV4-1 | TGCGCCAGCAGCCAAGGCCCAGCGGGAGGCTTCTACGAGCAGTACTTC | CASSQGPAGGFYEQYF
few | TRBD1 | TRBJ1-1 | TRBV2 | TGTGCCAGCAGTGGCCAGGGGGTGGGATCTGAAGCTTTCTTT | CASSGQGVGSEAFF
few | - | TRBJ2-3 | TRBV6-1 | TGTGCCAGCGGAGGCAGGGCAGATACGCAGTATTTT | CASGGRADTQYF
- | TRBD2 | TRBJ2-1 | TRBV6-2/TRBV6-3 | TGTGCCAGCTCCCCTAGCGGGTTATCCTACAATGAGCAGTTCTTC | CASSPSGLSYNEQFF
- | TRBD2 | TRBJ2-3 | TRBV15 | TGTGCCACCGGGACTAGCGGGACTGGGGGAGATACGCAGTATTTT | CATGTSGTGGDTQYF
- | - | TRBJ1-1 | TRBV5-1 | TGCGCCAGCAGCTTGGTGAGCGGATCCATGAACACTGAAGCTTTCTTT | CASSLVSGSMNTEAFF
few | - | TRBJ2-7 | TRBV20-1 | TGCAGTTTACTCCAGGCAAACAGGAGCTCCTACGAGCAGTACTTC | CSLLQANRSSYEQYF
few | - | TRBJ2-7 | TRBV2 | TGTGCCAGCAGTGAGGGGTTTACCTACGAGCAGTACTTC | CASSEGFTYEQYF
few | - | TRBJ2-4 | TRBV11-2 | TGTGCCAGCACCTCGGCCAAAAACATTCAGTACTTC | CASTSAKNIQYF
- | TRBD1 | TRBJ1-1 | TRBV6-5 | TGTGCCAGCAGTCCCGGACAGGCGCTGAACACTGAAGCTTTCTTT | CASSPGQALNTEAFF
few | - | TRBJ1-1 | TRBV5-4 | TGTGCCAGCAGCTTGATTACACCAATCGGAACTGAAGCTTTCTTT | CASSLITPIGTEAFF
many | - | TRBJ2-5 | TRBV28 | TGTGCCAGCAGCTGGGGTAACCAAGAGACCCAGTACTTC | CASSWGNQETQYF
few | TRBD2 | TRBJ2-5 | TRBV4-1 | TGCGCCAGCAGCCAAGTCGCGGGAGGGGCAGAGACCCAGTACTTC | CASSQVAGGAETQYF
- | TRBD1 | TRBJ2-1 | TRBV11-2 | TGTGCCAGCAGCAAAAAGGGACAGTTTGATGAGCAGTTCTTC | CASSKKGQFDEQFF
- | - | TRBJ2-7 | TRBV12-3/TRBV12-4 | TGTGCCAGCTCTTTCACCCTTTCTGAGCAGTACTTC | CASSFTLSEQYF
few | - | TRBJ2-3 | TRBV7-2 | TGTGCCAGCAGCTTAGAGGGGGTAGATACGCAGTATTTT | CASSLEGVDTQYF
few | - | TRBJ2-2 | TRBV10-3 | TGTGCCATCAGCCCATCCTGGGGAAACACCGGGGAGCTGTTTTTT | CAISPSWGNTGELFF